One sample yielded the 30 T cell receptor beta chains listed below, sequenced in a study of shared clonotypes between healthy human individuals. Sequencing used immunoSEQ multiplex PCR; TCRdb keeps in-frame clones, though not all of them. The sample lists hundreds of thousands of clones, roughly 80% occurring once. Sequencing was done on a sample of PBMCs. These receptors were collected from a woman in her thirties or forties in good health. Some clones in this sample may be carry-over from other donors' samples.

A remark on this clone: A far larger clone is one nucleotide away, so this likely arose from a read error. The chain links TRBV30 to TRBJ1-4; no definite D call. The CDR3 sequence is 13 residues long. The germline V gene has CDR1 GTSNPN and CDR2 SVGIG (reference sequence). CDR3 sequence reads: CARSVPRGEKLFF. The CDR3, as DNA: TGTGCCCGGAGTGTACCGCGGGGTGAAAAACTGTTTTTT.

This clone has more than one count but fewer than ten. The V and J genes are TRBV4-3 and TRBJ2-7; 10 bases fit TRBD2. Losses at the gene ends were 4 bases for V and 5 bases for J; bases not matched to a gene: 14. Looked up from germline, CDR1 is LGHNA and CDR2 is YSLEER. The CDR3 has 17 residues. CDR3 sequence: CASSRRLAGGLPNEQYF. CDR3 bases: TGCGCCAGCAGCCGGCGCTTAGCGGGAGGCCTACCTAACGAGCAGTACTTC.

The V gene is TRBV4-2, the J gene TRBJ2-3, with a possible D match to TRBD1 (5 bases). The germline V gene encodes CDR1 LGHNA and CDR2 YNFKEQ. V was clipped by 1 base and J by 9 bases, with 11 bases between them. The CDR3 extends over 13 amino acids. CDR3 in amino acids: CASSQVAGSTQYF. The CDR3 DNA reads as TGTGCCAGCAGCCAAGTGGCAGGGTCCACGCAGTATTTT.

To note about this clone: The likely explanation is a read error, given a far larger clone one base away. The rearrangement uses TRBV11-2 and TRBJ2-4, with 10 nucleotides matching TRBD1. The germline gives CDR1 SGHAT, CDR2 FQNNGV. The CDR3 length is 15 residues. The CDR3 sequence: CVSSLPWDRGPIQYF. DNA for the CDR3: TGTGTCAGCAGCTTACCCTGGGACAGGGGACCCATTCAGTACTTC.

This clone was picked up many times. Different DNA sequences within this sample yield the same CDR3. The chain links TRBV10-3 to TRBJ1-3; TRBD1 is a possible D gene (6 bases). V was clipped by 5 bases and J by 0 bases, with 20 bases between them. Germline V gene lookup returns CDR1 ENHRY and CDR2 SYGVKD. The CDR3 length is 18 residues. The CDR3 loop is CAISSTGIPRSSGNTIYF. CDR3 in DNA: TGTGCCATCAGTTCGACAGGTATCCCCAGATCCTCTGGAAACACCATATATTTT.

The sample holds many counts of this clone. This rearrangement joins TRBV29-1 to TRBJ2-7; 7 bases match TRBD1. Germline V gives CDR1 SQVTM, CDR2 ANQGSEA. After removal of 6 bases from V and 4 bases from J, the junction contained 3 bases not matched to a gene. The CDR3 loop spans 11 amino acids. CDR3 bases: TGCAGCGTCTGGGACAGTTACGAGCAGTACTTC. This translates into CSVWDSYEQYF.

As for this clone: A read error is likely here: a far larger clone is one base away. The chain recombines TRBV6-1 with TRBJ2-7, with TRBD1 matching over 7 bases. CDR3 length: 12 amino acids. Germline values: CDR1 MNHNS, CDR2 SASEGT. With V trimmed by 6 bases and J by 3 bases, 2 bases remained unmatched. The CDR3 region has the DNA TGTGCCAGCAGCCGGGACAGCTACGAGCAGTACTTC. This encodes CASSRDSYEQYF.

This sequence joins TRBV5-1 and TRBJ2-1; possibly TRBD1 or TRBD2 for D (5 bases each). V dropped 1 base and J dropped 5 bases, with 10 bases sitting between them. The CDR3 is made up of 14 amino acids. From germline, CDR1 is SGHRS and CDR2 YFSETQ. CDR3 amino acids: CASSLYGADNEQFF. Written as DNA, the CDR3 is TGCGCCAGCAGCTTGTACGGGGCAGACAATGAGCAGTTCTTC.

The chain joins TRBV15 to TRBJ2-3; D may be TRBD1 (6 bases). Germline CDR1 and CDR2: LNHNV and YYDKDF (reference sequence). The V and J ends lost 5 bases and 0 bases respectively, with 6 bases between them. CDR3 length: 13 amino acids. The CDR3 sequence is CATSGQSTDTQYF. The CDR3 bases are TGTGCCACCAGCGGACAGAGCACAGATACGCAGTATTTT.

This clone was detected once. Additional DNA sequences in this sample encode the identical CDR3. The chain is built from TRBV28 and TRBJ1-2; TRBD1 matches at 9 bases. The V and J ends lost 3 bases and 2 bases, in that order; junction bases with no gene match: 1. The CDR3 loop spans 14 amino acids. CDR1 is MDHEN and CDR2 is SYDVKM in the germline V gene. The CDR3 region is CASSFTGGNYGYTF. DNA of the CDR3: TGTGCCAGCAGTTTCACAGGGGGCAACTATGGCTACACCTTC.

The chain combines TRBV19 with TRBJ2-3; 8 bases line up with TRBD1. The CDR3 runs 17 residues. The junction had 7 bases not matched to a gene; V was cut back by 1 base and J by 1 base. CDR1 is LNHDA and CDR2 is SQIVND in the germline V gene (reference sequence). DNA for the CDR3: TGTGCCAGTAGTATAGCCATGACAGGGGCCCGCACAGATACGCAGTATTTT. This encodes CASSIAMTGARTDTQYF.

V is TRBV18 and J is TRBJ2-5; 10 nucleotides match TRBD2. Germline V gives CDR1 KGHSH, CDR2 LQKENI. This CDR3 has 15 residues. J gave up 4 bases and V 2 bases, and 4 bases lay outside the gene matches. The CDR3 spells CASSPGLAGVETQYF. The CDR3 coding sequence is TGTGCCAGCTCACCAGGGCTAGCGGGAGTAGAGACCCAGTACTTC. Full variable domain (remainder filled in from reference TRBV18 and TRBJ2-5): NAGVMQNPRHLVRRRGQEARLRCSPMKGHSHVYWYRQLPEEGLKFMVYLQKENIIDESGMPKERFSAEFPKEGPSILRIQQVVRGDSAAYFCASSPGLAGVETQYFGPGTRLLVL.

This clone came up a few times. The chain employs TRBV30 and TRBJ2-2, with D unclear. The ends were cut back, 4 bases at V and 3 bases at J, with 6 bases in the middle. Germline CDR1 and CDR2: GTSNPN and SVGIG (reference sequence). CDR3 size: 12 residues. This chain's CDR3 is CAWTYYTGELFF. CDR3 nucleotides: TGTGCCTGGACCTATTACACCGGGGAGCTGTTTTTT. Filled out from reference TRBV30 and TRBJ2-2, the complete variable domain reads SQTIHQWPATLVQPVGSPLSLECTVEGTSNPNLYWYRQAAGRGLQLLFYSVGIGQISSEVPQNLSASRPQDRQFILSSKKLLLSDSGFYLCAWTYYTGELFFGEGSRLTVL.

The chain carries TRBV18 and TRBJ2-2; either TRBD1 or TRBD2 may fit D (5 bases each). CDR3 size: 15 residues. Trimming took off 5 bases at V and 6 bases at J, with 16 bases between the two ends. The germline V gene has CDR1 KGHSH and CDR2 LQKENI. The CDR3, as DNA: TGTGCCAGCTCAGGCCCGCAGGGAGTTGCCGGGGAGCTGTTTTTT. Translated: CASSGPQGVAGELFF.

This clone was observed a handful of times. This sequence is one base from a far larger clone and is likely a read error. Other DNA sequences in the sample encode the same CDR3. V and J are TRBV5-1 and TRBJ1-1; a weak D match, TRBD1 (6 bases). The germline CDR1 and CDR2 sequences are SGHRS and YFSETQ. The CDR3 contains 13 residues. In DNA, the CDR3 is TGCGCCAGCAGCTTGCGTGGGGGCCTTGAAGCTTTCTTC. Amino acids: CASSLRGGLEAFF.

This chain links TRBV5-1 with TRBJ1-1, with unresolved D. Trimming stripped 0 bases from V and 5 bases from J, with 11 bases between. In germline, CDR1 is SGHRS, CDR2 YFSETQ. CDR3 size: 14 residues. The CDR3 here is CASSLAFSGTEAFF. In nucleotides, the CDR3 is TGCGCCAGCAGCTTGGCCTTCTCCGGGACTGAAGCTTTCTTT.

The V gene is TRBV7-9, the J gene TRBJ2-3; D is ambiguous. Germline V gene data show CDR1 as SEHNR and CDR2 as FQNEAQ (reference sequence). The CDR3 contains 14 residues. Trimming stripped 3 bases from V and 0 bases from J, with 7 bases between. CDR3 residues: CASSFYGSTDTQYF. The CDR3 DNA sequence: TGTGCCAGCAGCTTTTACGGGAGCACAGATACGCAGTATTTT.

V gene TRBV28 combines with J gene TRBJ1-4, with a weak D call TRBD1 (5 bases). This CDR3 is 14 amino acids long. Germline lookup yields CDR1 MDHEN and CDR2 SYDVKM. V was pared by 5 bases and J by 8 bases, with 15 bases between. The CDR3 reads CASSTPGVGEKLFF. The CDR3 nucleotides are TGTGCCAGCAGTACCCCGGGGGTGGGGGAAAAACTGTTTTTT.

V is TRBV28 and J is TRBJ1-5, with D unresolved. CDR1 and CDR2 (germline): MDHEN, SYDVKM. V shed 7 bases and J shed 3 bases, with 10 bases lying between them. The CDR3 loop spans 13 amino acids. For the CDR3, the DNA is TGTGCCAGCACCCCCCACCCCAATCAGCCCCAGCATTTT. Residues: CASTPHPNQPQHF.

The chain uses TRBV11-2 and TRBJ2-7; D uncertain. This CDR3 has 13 amino acids. From germline, CDR1 is SGHAT and CDR2 FQNNGV. Trimming shortened V by 7 bases and J by 2 bases, and 12 bases separated the two germline ends. The CDR3 DNA follows: TGTGCCAGCAAAGGGATTGGGGCCTACGAGCAGTACTTC. It codes for CASKGIGAYEQYF.

The DNA of the CDR3 is TGCAGCGCTAGGGGGAGTGGGCAAGAGACCCAGTACTTC. This gives the protein CSARGSGQETQYF. The chain has TRBV29-1 and TRBJ2-5, with a tentative D call TRBD1 (6 bases). The CDR3 spans 13 residues. The germline CDR1 and CDR2 sequences are SQVTM and ANQGSEA. V was pared by 7 bases and J by 2 bases, with 14 bases between.

The chain couples TRBV5-8 to TRBJ2-2, with TRBD2 matching 7 bases. With V trimmed by 4 bases and J by 1 base, 7 bases remained unmatched. The CDR3 spans 16 residues. Germline V CDR1 and CDR2: SGHTS, YDEGEE. The CDR3 DNA sequence: TGTGCCAGCAGCCCGCTAGCGGCCTTGAACACCGGGGAGCTGTTTTTT. Translation gives CASSPLAALNTGELFF.

The V call is TRBV9, the J call TRBJ1-1; D is perhaps TRBD1 (6 bases). The germline V and J ends were trimmed by 3 bases and 2 bases, with 14 bases remaining between them. This CDR3 region has 15 residues. Germline assignment: CDR1 SGDLS and CDR2 YYNGEE. This chain's CDR3 is CASSALGAGNTEAFF. The CDR3, as DNA: TGTGCCAGCAGCGCGCTGGGGGCGGGTAACACTGAAGCTTTCTTT.

This clone came up a few times. CDR3 nucleotides: TGTGCCATCAGTGAGCCCAAACGCCCTGGCTACACCTTC. Encoded protein: CAISEPKRPGYTF. The rearrangement links TRBV10-3 to TRBJ1-2; D is unclear. CDR3 length equals 13 residues. V lost 2 bases, J lost 7 bases, and 11 bases lay in between. The germline CDR1 and CDR2 sequences are ENHRY and SYGVKD.

The chain recombines TRBV18 with TRBJ2-1; D is possibly TRBD1 or TRBD2 (5 bases each). This CDR3 has 14 residues. Germline lookup yields CDR1 KGHSH and CDR2 LQKENI. Trimming removed 5 bases from V and 9 bases from J, with 17 bases in between. CDR3: CASSIGGLGGEQFF. CDR3 nucleotide sequence: TGTGCCAGCTCAATTGGTGGGCTTGGGGGTGAGCAGTTCTTC.

This chain uses TRBV5-1 with TRBJ1-2; 11 bases align to TRBD1. The CDR3 sequence is 15 residues long. In germline, CDR1 is SGHRS, CDR2 YFSETQ. Losses at the gene ends were 0 bases for V and 7 bases for J; bases not matched to a gene: 5. The CDR3 loop reads CASSLDGQGAGGYTF. CDR3 in DNA: TGCGCCAGCAGCTTGGATGGACAGGGGGCAGGTGGCTACACCTTC.

V gene TRBV29-1 combines with J gene TRBJ2-5; D is undetermined. The CDR3 covers 14 residues. V lost 0 bases, J lost 5 bases, and 13 bases lay in between. Germline CDR1 SQVTM, CDR2 ANQGSEA. CDR3 region: CSVEEVPPGETQYF. The CDR3 DNA sequence: TGCAGCGTTGAAGAGGTTCCTCCCGGGGAGACCCAGTACTTC.

This clone was found a few times. The rearrangement uses TRBV28 and TRBJ1-4; 7 bases are a match to TRBD1. The CDR3 contains 15 residues. Germline V lookup: CDR1 MDHEN, CDR2 SYDVKM. J lost 7 bases, V lost 7 bases, and 12 bases had no gene match. CDR3 loop: CASIPNRGGGEKLFF. CDR3 coding DNA: TGTGCCAGCATCCCAAACAGGGGTGGTGGTGAAAAACTGTTTTTT.

V is TRBV11-2 and J is TRBJ2-1, with no clear D. Trimming cost V 5 bases and J 0 bases, with 11 bases left between them. Germline values: CDR1 SGHAT, CDR2 FQNNGV. The CDR3 length is 15 residues. CDR3 protein: CASSAQWGSYNEQFF. The CDR3 nucleotides read TGTGCCAGCAGCGCTCAATGGGGCTCCTACAATGAGCAGTTCTTC.

The chain's CDR3 is CASSFAGGAVGELFF. CDR3 nucleotides: TGTGCCAGCAGCTTCGCGGGAGGGGCTGTCGGGGAGCTGTTTTTT. The gene calls are TRBV7-3 and TRBJ2-2, with 9 bases matching TRBD2. The CDR3 is 15 amino acids. Trimming removed 3 bases from V and 7 bases from J; junction bases left unmatched: 6. Germline-derived CDR1 and CDR2 are SGHTA and FQGTGA.